This T cell receptor (beta chain) comes out of a study of graft-versus-host responses after intestinal transplantation. About this clone itself: Antigen specificity is unknown.

The assay was immunoSEQ multiplex PCR, and TCRdb's table has in-frame clones only and misses some. The data contain tens of thousands of clones, around 96% of them singletons. This CDR3 contains 13 residues. Germline V gene sequence: CDR1 GTSNPN, CDR2 SVGIG (reference sequence). Between the trimmed V and J ends, which lost 1 base and 3 bases, there was a span of 9 bases. V gene TRBV30 combines with J gene TRBJ1-1; possibly TRBD1 for D (5 bases). The sequencing used unstimulated CD8+ T cells sorted from spleen or lymph node cells, collected before transplant. This receptor was identified in a human donor who was the organ donor for an intestinal transplant. CDR3 coding DNA: TGTGCCTGGAGTGGGGAGGGGTACACTGAAGCTTTCTTT. Its translation is CAWSGEGYTEAFF.